Shown below are 8 T cell receptor beta chains from a single sample sequenced in a study of cytomegalovirus exposure and HLA in healthy donors. PCR employed 60 Vbeta and 13 Jbeta primers. The assay was immunoSEQ multiplex PCR, and TCRdb's table has in-frame clones only and misses some. The sample contains around 140,000 clones, roughly 79% of which appear only once. Sequencing was performed on PBMCs. These receptors were collected from a middle-aged woman in good health and CMV-seronegative.

The chain joins TRBV4-2 to TRBJ2-3; 7 bases fit TRBD1. This CDR3 is built from 16 residues. Germline values: CDR1 LGHNA, CDR2 YNFKEQ. V was pared by 1 base and J by 4 bases, with 8 bases of the junction left unmatched. The CDR3 bases are TGTGCCAGCAGCCAAGCTCGCTGGGACAGATCAGATACGCAGTATTTT. Translating it yields CASSQARWDRSDTQYF.

The rearrangement uses TRBV6-5 and TRBJ1-3; D perhaps matches TRBD1 (6 bases). The ends were cut back, 2 bases at V and 3 bases at J, with 14 bases in the middle. CDR3 length: 16 amino acids. Germline-derived CDR1 and CDR2 are MNHEY and SVGAGI. The CDR3 coding sequence is TGTGCCAGCAGTTACGATGGCAGGGGTTATGGAAACACCATATATTTT. Amino acid sequence: CASSYDGRGYGNTIYF.

The chain has TRBV6-1 and TRBJ1-1; D unresolved. The CDR3 runs to 14 residues. Germline lookup yields CDR1 MNHNS and CDR2 SASEGT. V dropped 5 bases and J dropped 4 bases, with 14 bases sitting between them. The DNA for the CDR3 is TGTGCCAGCAGTCTCGTGGTGGGCACCACTGAAGCTTTCTTT. The encoded protein is CASSLVVGTTEAFF.

This chain uses TRBV12-5 with TRBJ2-5, with 9 positions matching TRBD2. The J segment lost 3 bases and the V segment lost 6 bases, leaving 8 bases of the junction unmatched. The CDR3 contains 15 residues. Germline assignment: CDR1 LGHNT and CDR2 FRNRAP. The CDR3 region is CASGLGASGEETQYF. CDR3 in DNA: TGTGCTAGTGGCCTAGGGGCTAGCGGGGAAGAGACCCAGTACTTC.

J is TRBJ1-1 and V is TRBV7-2; D remains ambiguous. The germline gives CDR1 SGHTA, CDR2 FQGNSA. The CDR3 has 15 residues. Trimming stripped 7 bases from V and 0 bases from J, with 15 bases between. CDR3 bases: TGTGCCAGCAACCTAGAGGGTCCCATGAACACTGAAGCTTTCTTT. Encoded protein: CASNLEGPMNTEAFF.

The V gene is TRBV6-5, the J gene TRBJ1-5, with D uncertain. This CDR3 contains 15 residues. V lost 0 bases, J lost 3 bases, and 9 bases lay in between. The germline V gene encodes CDR1 MNHEY and CDR2 SVGAGI. DNA for the CDR3: TGTGCCAGCAGTTACTCGGTACAGCTCAATCAGCCCCAGCATTTT. Amino acid sequence: CASSYSVQLNQPQHF.

This clone was counted between two and nine times. The chain joins TRBV10-3 to TRBJ1-2; D is unresolved. Trimming cost V 0 bases and J 0 bases, with 5 bases left between them. The CDR3 is 14 amino acids. Germline V gene lookup returns CDR1 ENHRY and CDR2 SYGVKD. Here the CDR3 reads CAISESTANYGYTF. Here the CDR3 DNA reads TGTGCCATCAGTGAGTCAACAGCTAACTATGGCTACACCTTC.

The chain recombines TRBV6-4 with TRBJ2-3, with TRBD2 as a possible D gene (6 bases). The V gene lost 2 bases and the J gene lost 6 bases, with 18 bases spanning the gap. CDR1 MRHNA and CDR2 SNTAGT come from the germline V gene. The CDR3 runs 16 residues. CDR3 in DNA: TGTGCCAGCAGTGACGCTTTTGGGAGGTTTATTGATACGCAGTATTTT. It specifies CASSDAFGRFIDTQYF.